A single T cell receptor (beta chain) is shown here with its context. Antigen unknown. The sample belongs to a study of T cells in localized non-small cell lung cancer. Study-wide results and limits: Elevated circulating T cell density in blood was associated with longer overall survival.

TCRdb's copy holds only in-frame clones and misses some; the assay was immunoSEQ multiplex PCR. The sample includes about 74,000 clones, around 84% of them seen just once. The CDR3 has 13 residues. Trimming took 7 bases from V and 10 from J; bases not matched to a gene: 13. The germline CDR1 and CDR2 sequences are SGHKS and YYEKEE (reference sequence). The material sequenced was peripheral blood, taken before any cancer treatment. The sequence derives from a female donor at least 60 years old with stage I lung adenocarcinoma. The chain combines TRBV5-5 with TRBJ1-1, with TRBD1 matching 7 bases. The CDR3, as DNA: TGTGCCAGCGTAAGACAGGGTTCTGAGTCAGCTTTCTTT. Its translation: CASVRQGSESAFF.